The rows below give T cell receptor beta chains drawn from one sample of a study of CD8 T cells in Susac syndrome. TCRdb re-called the immunoSEQ multiplex PCR reads with MiXCR, one entry per CDR3 protein. The data show under 80,000 distinct CDR3 sequences, with about 95% seen just once and about 0.38% held by the top ten. Material: CD8+ T cells from PBMCs. These receptors originate from a human donor with multiple sclerosis. Both conserved end residues are part of each CDR3. A D gene is named only where the DNA matches it firmly. Some rows mark clone size as missing; the rest say once, few, many or name a class of expanded clone.

D	V	J	size	CDR3	DNA
.	TRBV2	TRBJ1-1	.	CASSEALGGSGTEAFF	TGTGCCAGCAGTGAAGCGCTTGGGGGGTCTGGCACTGAAGCTTTCTTT
.	TRBV20-1	TRBJ2-3	.	CSAREPGASADTQYF	TGCAGTGCTAGAGAACCAGGGGCGTCTGCAGATACGCAGTATTTT
TRBD1	TRBV11-1	TRBJ1-2	.	CASSPSDRDRSYGYTF	TGTGCCAGCAGCCCAAGTGACAGGGATCGCAGCTATGGCTACACCTTC
.	TRBV12-3/TRBV12-4	TRBJ1-1	few	CASSFSTEAFF	TGTGCCAGCAGTTTTTCCACTGAAGCTTTCTTT
.	TRBV6-2/TRBV6-3	TRBJ1-1	.	CASSYYSNTEAFF	TGTGCCAGCAGTTACTACTCGAACACTGAAGCTTTCTTT
.	TRBV12-3/TRBV12-4	TRBJ2-3	.	CASSLGSAPDTQYF	TGTGCCAGCAGCCTCGGTTCAGCCCCAGATACGCAGTATTTT
TRBD1	TRBV9	TRBJ1-1	.	CASSEETGKNTEAFF	TGTGCCAGCAGCGAGGAGACAGGGAAGAACACTGAAGCTTTCTTT
TRBD1	TRBV4-3	TRBJ2-2	once	CASSQESADRASTGELFF	TGCGCCAGCAGCCAAGAAAGCGCTGACAGGGCGAGCACCGGGGAGCTGTTTTTT
TRBD2	TRBV7-9	TRBJ2-5	.	CASSSTSGGLYQETQYF	TGTGCCAGCAGCTCGACTAGCGGGGGCCTATACCAAGAGACCCAGTACTTC
TRBD2	TRBV9	TRBJ2-1	.	CASSEFSGINNNEQFF	TGTGCCAGCAGCGAGTTTAGCGGGATTAATAACAATGAGCAGTTCTTC
TRBD1	TRBV29-1	TRBJ1-2	once	CSVEKGANYGYTF	TGCAGCGTTGAAAAGGGGGCCAACTATGGCTACACCTTC
.	TRBV5-6	TRBJ2-7	.	CASSLGIYEQYF	TGTGCCAGCAGCTTGGGGATTTACGAGCAGTACTTC
TRBD1	TRBV7-9	TRBJ2-5	.	CASSSTGGGETQYF	TGTGCCAGCAGCTCGACAGGGGGCGGAGAGACCCAGTACTTC
.	TRBV29-1	TRBJ1-2	once	CSVEDRARGYTF	TGCAGCGTTGAAGATAGGGCGAGGGGCTACACCTTC
TRBD1	TRBV19	TRBJ2-5	once	CASSSTGEGQETQYF	TGTGCCAGTAGTTCGACAGGGGAAGGGCAAGAGACCCAGTACTTC
TRBD2	TRBV9	TRBJ2-1	.	CASSGSGSLDEQFF	TGTGCCAGCAGCGGAAGCGGGAGTCTCGATGAGCAGTTCTTC
.	TRBV5-1	TRBJ2-7	.	CASSYLGLVEQYF	TGCGCCAGCAGCTACCTCGGGCTCGTAGAGCAGTACTTC
.	TRBV19	TRBJ2-7	.	CASSLGDLDEQYF	TGTGCCAGTAGTTTGGGAGACCTCGACGAGCAGTACTTC